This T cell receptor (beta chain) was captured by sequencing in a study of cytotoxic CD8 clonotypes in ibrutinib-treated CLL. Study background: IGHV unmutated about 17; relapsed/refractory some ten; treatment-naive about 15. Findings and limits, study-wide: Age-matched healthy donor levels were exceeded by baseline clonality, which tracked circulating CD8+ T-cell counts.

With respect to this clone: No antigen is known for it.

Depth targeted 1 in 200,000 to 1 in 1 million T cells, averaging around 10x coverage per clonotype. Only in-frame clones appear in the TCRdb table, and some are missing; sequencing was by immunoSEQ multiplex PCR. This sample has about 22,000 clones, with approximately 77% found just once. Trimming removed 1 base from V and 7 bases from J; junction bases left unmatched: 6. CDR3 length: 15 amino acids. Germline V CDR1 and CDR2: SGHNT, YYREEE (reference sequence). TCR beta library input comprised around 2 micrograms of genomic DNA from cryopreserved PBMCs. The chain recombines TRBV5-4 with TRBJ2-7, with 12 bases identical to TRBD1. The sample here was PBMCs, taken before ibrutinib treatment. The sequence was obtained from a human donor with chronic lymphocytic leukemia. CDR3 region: CASSLRDRGHEEQYF. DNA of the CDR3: TGTGCCAGCAGCTTGCGGGACAGGGGGCATGAAGAGCAGTACTTC.